This T cell receptor (beta chain) is drawn from a study of cytomegalovirus exposure and HLA in healthy donors. Study-wide findings and caveats: TCR beta sequences numbering 15,000 to 20,000 were associated with HLA alleles at 0.05 false discovery rate in a later analysis. Compared with the roughly 700-donor mean, an Asian-associated ancestry cluster reportedly had fewer N-insertions, according to a later analysis.

The PCR contained 60 Vbeta and 13 Jbeta primers. Sequencing used immunoSEQ multiplex PCR; TCRdb keeps in-frame clones, though not all of them. The data contain about 130,000 clones, 74% of them seen just once; the ten biggest clones take up about 4.3%. About this clone itself: Its antigen is still unknown. Other nucleotide sequences in the sample specify the same CDR3.

The germline V and J ends were trimmed by 0 bases and 0 bases, with 10 bases remaining between them. The CDR3 is 15 amino acids. Germline loops: CDR1 SGDLS, CDR2 YYNGEE. This TCR was sampled from a man between 18 and 29 years old in good health and CMV-seropositive. The genes are TRBV9 and TRBJ2-7; D might be TRBD2 (5 bases). Sequenced material: PBMCs. The CDR3 DNA reads as TGTGCCAGCAGCGTAGCTCCGGGGAGCTCCTACGAGCAGTACTTC. It translates to CASSVAPGSSYEQYF.